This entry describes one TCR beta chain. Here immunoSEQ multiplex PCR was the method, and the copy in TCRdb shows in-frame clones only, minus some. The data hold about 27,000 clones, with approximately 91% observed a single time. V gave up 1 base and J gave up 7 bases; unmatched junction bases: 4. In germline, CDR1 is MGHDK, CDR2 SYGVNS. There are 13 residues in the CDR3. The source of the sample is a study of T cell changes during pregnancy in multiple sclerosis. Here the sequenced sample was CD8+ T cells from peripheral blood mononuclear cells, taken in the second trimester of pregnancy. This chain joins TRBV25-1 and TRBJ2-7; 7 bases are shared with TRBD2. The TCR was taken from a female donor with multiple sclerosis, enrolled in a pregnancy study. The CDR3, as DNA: TGTGCCAGCAGTGAATGGGAGGGGAAAGAGCAGTACTTC. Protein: CASSEWEGKEQYF.